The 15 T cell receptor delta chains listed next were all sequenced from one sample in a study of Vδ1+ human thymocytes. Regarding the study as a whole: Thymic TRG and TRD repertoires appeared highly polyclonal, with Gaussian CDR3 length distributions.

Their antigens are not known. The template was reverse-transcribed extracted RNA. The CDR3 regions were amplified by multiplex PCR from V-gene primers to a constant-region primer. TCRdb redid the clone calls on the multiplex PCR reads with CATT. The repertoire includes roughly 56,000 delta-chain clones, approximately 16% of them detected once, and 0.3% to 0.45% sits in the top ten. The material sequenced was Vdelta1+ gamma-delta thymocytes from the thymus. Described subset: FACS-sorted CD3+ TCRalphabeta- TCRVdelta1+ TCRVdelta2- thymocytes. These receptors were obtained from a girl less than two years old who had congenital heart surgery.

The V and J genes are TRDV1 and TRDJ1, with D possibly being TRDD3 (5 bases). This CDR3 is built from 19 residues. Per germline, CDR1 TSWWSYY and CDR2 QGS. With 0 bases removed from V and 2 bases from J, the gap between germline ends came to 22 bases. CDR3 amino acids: CALGELAIRGAPTTDKLIF. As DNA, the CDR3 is TGTGCTCTTGGGGAACTTGCTATACGCGGGGCCCCCACAACCGATAAACTCATCTTT.

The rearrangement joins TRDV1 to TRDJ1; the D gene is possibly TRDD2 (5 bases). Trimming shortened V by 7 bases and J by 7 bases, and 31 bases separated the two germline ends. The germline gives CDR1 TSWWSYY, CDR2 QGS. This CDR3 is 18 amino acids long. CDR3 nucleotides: TGTGCTCTTGTATCCAATTCCTTGCCTTATCGATATGGTGGTAAACTCATCTTT. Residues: CALVSNSLPYRYGGKLIF.

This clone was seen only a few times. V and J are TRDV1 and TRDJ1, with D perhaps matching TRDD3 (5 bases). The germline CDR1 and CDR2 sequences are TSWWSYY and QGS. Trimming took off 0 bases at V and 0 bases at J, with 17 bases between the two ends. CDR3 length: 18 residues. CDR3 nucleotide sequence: TGTGCTCTTGGGGAACTAGCAGCCACGGGGAGGTACACCGATAAACTCATCTTT. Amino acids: CALGELAATGRYTDKLIF.

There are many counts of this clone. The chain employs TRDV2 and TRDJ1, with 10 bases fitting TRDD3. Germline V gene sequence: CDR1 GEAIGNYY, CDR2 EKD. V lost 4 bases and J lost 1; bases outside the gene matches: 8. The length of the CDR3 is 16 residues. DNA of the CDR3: TGTGCCTGTGATTACTGGGGGATTCCGGCCACCGATAAACTCATCTTT. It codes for CACDYWGIPATDKLIF.

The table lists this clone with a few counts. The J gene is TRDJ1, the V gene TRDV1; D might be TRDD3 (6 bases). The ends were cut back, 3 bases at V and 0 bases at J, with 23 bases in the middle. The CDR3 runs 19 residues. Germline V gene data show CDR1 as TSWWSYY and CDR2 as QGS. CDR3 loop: CALGDLSRTGLPYTDKLIF. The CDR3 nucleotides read TGTGCTCTTGGGGATCTCAGCCGTACTGGGTTACCATACACCGATAAACTCATCTTT.

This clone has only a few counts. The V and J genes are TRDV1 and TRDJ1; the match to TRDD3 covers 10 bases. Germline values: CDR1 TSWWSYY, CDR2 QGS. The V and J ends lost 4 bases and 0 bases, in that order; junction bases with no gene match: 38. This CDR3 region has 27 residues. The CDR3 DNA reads TGTGCTCTTGGGGGGGGTTTGAAGAAAGGCTCCTACGGTGGGGGATACCCCAAGGAGGGTTACACCGATAAACTCATCTTT. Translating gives CALGGGLKKGSYGGGYPKEGYTDKLIF.

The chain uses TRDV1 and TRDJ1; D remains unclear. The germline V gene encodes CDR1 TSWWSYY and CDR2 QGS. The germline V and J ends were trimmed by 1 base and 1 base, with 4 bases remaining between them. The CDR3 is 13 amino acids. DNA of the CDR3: TGTGCTCTTGGGGAACCGCGCACCGATAAACTCATCTTT. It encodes CALGEPRTDKLIF.

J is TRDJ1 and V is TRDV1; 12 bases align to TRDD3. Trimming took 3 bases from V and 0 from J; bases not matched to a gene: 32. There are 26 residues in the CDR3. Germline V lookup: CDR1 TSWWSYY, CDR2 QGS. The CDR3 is CALGDPGIPERGWGIRGDHYTDKLIF. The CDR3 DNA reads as TGTGCTCTTGGGGACCCCGGAATTCCCGAACGGGGCTGGGGGATACGCGGGGACCATTACACCGATAAACTCATCTTT.

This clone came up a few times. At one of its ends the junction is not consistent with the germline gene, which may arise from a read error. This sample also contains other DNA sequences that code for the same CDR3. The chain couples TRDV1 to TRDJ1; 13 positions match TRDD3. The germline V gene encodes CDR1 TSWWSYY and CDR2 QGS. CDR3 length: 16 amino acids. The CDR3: CALGTLPTGGYDKLIF. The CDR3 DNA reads TGTGCTCTTGGGACCCTTCCTACTGGGGGATACGATAAACTCATCTTC.

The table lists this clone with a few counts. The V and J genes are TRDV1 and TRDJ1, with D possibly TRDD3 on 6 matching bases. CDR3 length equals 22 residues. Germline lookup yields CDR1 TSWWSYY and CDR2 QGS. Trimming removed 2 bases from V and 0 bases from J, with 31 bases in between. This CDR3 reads CALGEKSGLTGKERINTDKLIF. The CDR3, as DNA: TGTGCTCTTGGGGAAAAATCGGGCCTTACTGGGAAAGAGAGAATCAACACCGATAAACTCATCTTT.

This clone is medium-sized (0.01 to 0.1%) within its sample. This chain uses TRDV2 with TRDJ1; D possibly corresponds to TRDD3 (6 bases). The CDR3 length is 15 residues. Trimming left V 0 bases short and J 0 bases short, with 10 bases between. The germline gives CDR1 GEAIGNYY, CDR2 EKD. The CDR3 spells CACDTRGTNTDKLIF. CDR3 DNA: TGTGCCTGTGACACCAGGGGGACTAACACCGATAAACTCATCTTT.

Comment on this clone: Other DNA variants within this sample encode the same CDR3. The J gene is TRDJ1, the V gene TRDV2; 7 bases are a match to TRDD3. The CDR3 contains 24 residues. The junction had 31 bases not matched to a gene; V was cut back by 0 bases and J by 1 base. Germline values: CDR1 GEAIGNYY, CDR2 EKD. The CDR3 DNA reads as TGTGCCTGTGACACCTCCGTACTGGGGACGTGGGGAGATGACAGAGTAGGTGTCACCGATAAACTCATCTTT. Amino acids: CACDTSVLGTWGDDRVGVTDKLIF.

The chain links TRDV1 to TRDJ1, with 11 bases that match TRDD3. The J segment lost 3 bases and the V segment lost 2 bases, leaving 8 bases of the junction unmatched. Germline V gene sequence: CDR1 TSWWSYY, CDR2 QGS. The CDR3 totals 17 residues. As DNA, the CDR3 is TGTGCTCTTGGGGAATTCCGACTGGGGGATAGGGCCGATAAACTCATCTTT. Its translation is CALGEFRLGDRADKLIF.

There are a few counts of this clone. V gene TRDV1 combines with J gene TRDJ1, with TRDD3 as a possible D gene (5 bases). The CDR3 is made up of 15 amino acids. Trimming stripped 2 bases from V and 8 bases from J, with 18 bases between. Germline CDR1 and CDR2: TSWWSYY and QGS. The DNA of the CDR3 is TGTGCTCTTGGGGAATTTCTCCAGGAGGGGGTCAAACTCATCTTT. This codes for CALGEFLQEGVKLIF.

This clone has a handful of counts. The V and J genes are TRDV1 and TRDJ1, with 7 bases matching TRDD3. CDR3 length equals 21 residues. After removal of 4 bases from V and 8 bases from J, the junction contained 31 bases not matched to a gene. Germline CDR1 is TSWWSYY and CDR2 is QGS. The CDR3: CALGAPGLLLGYLEDTSKLIF. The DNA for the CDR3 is TGTGCTCTTGGGGCCCCCGGCCTCCTCCTAGGGTACCTGGAGGATACGTCGAAACTCATCTTT.